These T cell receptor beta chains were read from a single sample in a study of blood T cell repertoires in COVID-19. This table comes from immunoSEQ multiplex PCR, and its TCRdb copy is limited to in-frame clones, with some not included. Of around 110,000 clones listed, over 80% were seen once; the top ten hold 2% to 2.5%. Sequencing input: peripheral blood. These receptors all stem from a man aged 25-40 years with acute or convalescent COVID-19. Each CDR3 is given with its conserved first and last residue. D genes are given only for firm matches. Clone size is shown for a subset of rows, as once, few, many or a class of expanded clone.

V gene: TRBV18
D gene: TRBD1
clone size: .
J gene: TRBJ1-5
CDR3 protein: CASSPQGTADQPQHF
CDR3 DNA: TGTGCCAGCTCACCACAAGGGACAGCGGACCAGCCCCAGCATTTT

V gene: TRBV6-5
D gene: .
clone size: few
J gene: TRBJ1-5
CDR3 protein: CASTGGGLQPQHF
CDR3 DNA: TGTGCCAGCACCGGCGGGGGGCTTCAGCCCCAGCATTTT

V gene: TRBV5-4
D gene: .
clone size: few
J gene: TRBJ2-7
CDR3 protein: CASSFGGAPSYEQYF
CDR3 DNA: TGTGCCAGCAGCTTTGGGGGGGCCCCCTCATACGAGCAGTACTTC

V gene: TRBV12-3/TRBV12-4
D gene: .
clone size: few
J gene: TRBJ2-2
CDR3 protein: CASSDATGELFF
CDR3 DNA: TGTGCCAGCAGTGATGCGACCGGGGAGCTGTTTTTT

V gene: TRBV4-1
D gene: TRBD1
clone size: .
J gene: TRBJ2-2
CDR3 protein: CASSRGQRTGELFF
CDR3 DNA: TGCGCCAGCAGCAGGGGACAGCGAACCGGGGAGCTGTTTTTT

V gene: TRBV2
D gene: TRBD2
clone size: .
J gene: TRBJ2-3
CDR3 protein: CASLTSGASGDTQYF
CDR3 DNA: TGTGCCAGCCTGACTAGCGGGGCCTCAGGAGATACGCAGTATTTT

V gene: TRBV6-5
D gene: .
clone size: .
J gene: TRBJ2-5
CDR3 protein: CASSNGETQYF
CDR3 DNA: TGTGCCAGCAGTAACGGGGAGACCCAGTACTTC

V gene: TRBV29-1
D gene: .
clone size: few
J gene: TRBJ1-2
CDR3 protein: CSAMDSYGYTF
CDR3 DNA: TGCAGCGCAATGGACAGCTATGGCTACACCTTC

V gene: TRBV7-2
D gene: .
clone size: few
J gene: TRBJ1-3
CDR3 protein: CASSLAGVLGNTIYF
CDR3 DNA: TGTGCCAGCAGCTTGGCAGGGGTTCTCGGAAACACCATATATTTT

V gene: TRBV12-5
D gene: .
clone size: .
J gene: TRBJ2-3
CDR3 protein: CASGFRGGTADTQYF
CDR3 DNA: TGTGCTAGTGGTTTTCGCGGGGGCACTGCAGATACGCAGTATTTT

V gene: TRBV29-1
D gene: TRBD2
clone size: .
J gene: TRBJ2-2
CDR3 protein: CSVDEAGVSGELFF
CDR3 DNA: TGCAGCGTTGATGAAGCGGGAGTCTCCGGGGAGCTGTTTTTT

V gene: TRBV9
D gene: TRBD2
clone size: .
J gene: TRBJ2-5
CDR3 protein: CASSVARLAGIETQYF
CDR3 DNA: TGTGCCAGCAGCGTAGCGAGACTAGCGGGGATTGAGACCCAGTACTTC

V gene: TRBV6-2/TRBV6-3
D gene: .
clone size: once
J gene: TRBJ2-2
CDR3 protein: CASSLSGLTGELFF
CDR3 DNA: TGTGCCAGCAGTTTGTCCGGACTCACCGGGGAGCTGTTTTTT

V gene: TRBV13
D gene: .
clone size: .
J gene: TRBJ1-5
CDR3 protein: CASSLGSNQPQHF
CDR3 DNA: TGTGCCAGCAGCTTAGGCTCCAATCAGCCCCAGCATTTT

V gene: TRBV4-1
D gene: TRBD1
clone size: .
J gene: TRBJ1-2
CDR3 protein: CASSHPRQGAGYGYTF
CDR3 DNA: TGCGCCAGCAGCCACCCGAGACAGGGGGCAGGCTATGGCTACACCTTC

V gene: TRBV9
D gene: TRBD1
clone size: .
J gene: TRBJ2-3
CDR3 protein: CASNAGTGDTDTQYF
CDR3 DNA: TGTGCCAGCAACGCCGGGACAGGGGATACAGATACGCAGTATTTT

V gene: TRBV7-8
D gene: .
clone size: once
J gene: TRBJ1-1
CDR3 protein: CASSSDRNTEAFF
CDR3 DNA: TGTGCCAGCAGTTCGGACAGGAACACTGAAGCTTTCTTT

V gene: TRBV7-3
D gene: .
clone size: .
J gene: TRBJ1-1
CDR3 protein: CASSLSPRGTEAFF
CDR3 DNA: TGTGCCAGCAGCTTAAGTCCACGCGGCACTGAAGCTTTCTTT

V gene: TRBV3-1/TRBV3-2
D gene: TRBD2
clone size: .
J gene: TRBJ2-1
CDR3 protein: CASSQSTSGGYNEQFF
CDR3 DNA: TGTGCCAGCAGCCAATCGACTAGCGGGGGGTACAATGAGCAGTTCTTC

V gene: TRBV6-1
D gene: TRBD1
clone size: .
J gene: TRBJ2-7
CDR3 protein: CASSEGGTGTTYEQYF
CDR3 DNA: TGTGCCAGCAGTGAGGGGGGGACAGGGACTACCTACGAGCAGTACTTC

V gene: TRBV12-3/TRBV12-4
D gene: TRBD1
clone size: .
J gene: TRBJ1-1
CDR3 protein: CASSRQGGEAFF
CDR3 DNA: TGTGCCAGCAGTAGACAGGGGGGAGAGGCTTTCTTT

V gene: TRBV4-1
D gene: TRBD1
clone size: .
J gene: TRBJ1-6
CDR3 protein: CASSLIPGGRSNSPLHF
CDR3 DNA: TGCGCCAGCAGCCTTATACCAGGGGGAAGATCGAATTCACCCCTCCACTTT

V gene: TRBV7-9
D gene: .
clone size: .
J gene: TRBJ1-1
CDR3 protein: CASSESGTNTEAFF
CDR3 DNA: TGTGCCAGCAGCGAGTCCGGGACTAACACTGAAGCTTTCTTT

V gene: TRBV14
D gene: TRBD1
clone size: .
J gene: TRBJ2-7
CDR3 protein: CASSQEWTGIHEQYF
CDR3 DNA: TGTGCCAGCAGCCAAGAATGGACAGGGATACACGAGCAGTACTTC

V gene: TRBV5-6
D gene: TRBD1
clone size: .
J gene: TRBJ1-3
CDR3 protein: CASRPWGTGAGNTIYF
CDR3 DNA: TGTGCCAGCAGACCGTGGGGGACAGGGGCTGGAAACACCATATATTTT

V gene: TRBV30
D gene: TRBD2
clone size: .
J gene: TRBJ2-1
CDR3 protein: CAWSVRSGGADNEQFF
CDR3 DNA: TGTGCCTGGAGTGTACGAAGCGGGGGGGCCGACAATGAGCAGTTCTTC

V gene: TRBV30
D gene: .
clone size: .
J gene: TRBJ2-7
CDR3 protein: CAWSAVREQYF
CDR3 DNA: TGTGCCTGGAGCGCTGTGAGGGAGCAGTACTTC

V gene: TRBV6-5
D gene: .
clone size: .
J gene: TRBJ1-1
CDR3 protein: CASSYGTFNTEAFF
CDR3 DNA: TGTGCCAGCAGTTACGGGACATTTAACACTGAAGCTTTCTTT

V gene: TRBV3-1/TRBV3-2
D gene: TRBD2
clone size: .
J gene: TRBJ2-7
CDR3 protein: CASSLSGGTTKQYF
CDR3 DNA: TGTGCCAGCAGCCTTAGCGGGGGGACTACGAAGCAGTACTTC

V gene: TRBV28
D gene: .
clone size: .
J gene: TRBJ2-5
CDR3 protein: CASIQGGGGTQYF
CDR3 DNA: TGTGCCAGCATCCAAGGAGGGGGGGGTACCCAGTACTTC

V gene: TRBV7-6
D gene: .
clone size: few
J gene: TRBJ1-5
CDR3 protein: CASSGGLLGNQPQHF
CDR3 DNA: TGTGCCAGCAGCGGGGGACTGTTGGGGAATCAGCCCCAGCATTTT

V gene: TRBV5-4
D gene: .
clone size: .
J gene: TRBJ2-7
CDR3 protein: CASSTDSPHEQYF
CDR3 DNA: TGTGCCAGCAGCACGGACAGCCCCCACGAGCAGTACTTC

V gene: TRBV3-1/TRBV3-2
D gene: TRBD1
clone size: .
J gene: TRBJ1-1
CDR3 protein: CASSPDRGMGAEAFF
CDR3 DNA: TGTGCCAGCAGCCCCGACAGGGGAATGGGCGCTGAAGCTTTCTTT

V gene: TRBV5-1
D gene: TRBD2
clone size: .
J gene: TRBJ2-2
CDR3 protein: CASSLGLAAGELFF
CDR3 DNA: TGCGCCAGCAGCTTGGGACTAGCGGCCGGGGAGCTGTTTTTT

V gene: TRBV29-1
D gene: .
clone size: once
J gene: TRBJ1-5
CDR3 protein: CSALCRRWYQPQHF
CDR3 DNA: TGCAGCGCCCTCTGTCGGCGGTGGTATCAGCCCCAGCATTTT

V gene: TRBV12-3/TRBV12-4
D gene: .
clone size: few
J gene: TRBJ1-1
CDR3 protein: CASREVADGKAFF
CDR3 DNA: TGTGCCAGCAGGGAGGTGGCAGACGGGAAAGCTTTCTTT

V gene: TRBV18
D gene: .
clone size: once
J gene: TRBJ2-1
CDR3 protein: CASSRGGSSSYNEQFF
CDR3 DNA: TGTGCCAGCTCGCGCGGGGGCTCAAGCTCCTACAATGAGCAGTTCTTC

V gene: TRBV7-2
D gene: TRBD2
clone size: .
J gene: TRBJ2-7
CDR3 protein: CASSLKGLATYEQYF
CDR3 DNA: TGTGCCAGCAGCTTAAAGGGACTAGCGACCTACGAGCAGTACTTC

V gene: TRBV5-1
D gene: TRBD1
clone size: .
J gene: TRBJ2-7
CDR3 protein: CASSLGQGYSEQYF
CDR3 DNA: TGCGCCAGCAGCTTGGGACAGGGGTATAGCGAGCAGTACTTC

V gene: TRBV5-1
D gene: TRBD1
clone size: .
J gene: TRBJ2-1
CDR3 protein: CASSVQTGGNNEQFF
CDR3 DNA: TGCGCCAGCAGCGTTCAGACAGGGGGCAACAATGAGCAGTTCTTC

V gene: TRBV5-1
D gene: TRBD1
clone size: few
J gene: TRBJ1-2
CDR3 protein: CASSPTGQGGHYGYTF
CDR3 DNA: TGCGCCAGCAGCCCAACGGGACAGGGAGGTCACTATGGCTACACCTTC

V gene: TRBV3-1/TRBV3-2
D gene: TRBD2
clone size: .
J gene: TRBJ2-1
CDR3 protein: CASSQGSGRAYNEQFF
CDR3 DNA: TGTGCCAGCAGCCAGGGAAGCGGGAGGGCCTACAATGAGCAGTTCTTC

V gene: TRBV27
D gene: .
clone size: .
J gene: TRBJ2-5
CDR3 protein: CASRSESTPGETQYF
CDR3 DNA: TGTGCCAGCAGGTCCGAATCAACGCCGGGAGAGACCCAGTACTTC

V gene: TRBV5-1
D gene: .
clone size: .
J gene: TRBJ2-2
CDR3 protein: CASSISGNLDTGELFF
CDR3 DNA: TGCGCCAGCAGCATCAGCGGTAATCTTGACACCGGGGAGCTGTTTTTT

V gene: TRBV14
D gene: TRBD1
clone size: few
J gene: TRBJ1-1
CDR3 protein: CASSQDGGWTGVNTEAFF
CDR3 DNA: TGTGCCAGCAGCCAAGATGGTGGTTGGACAGGGGTGAACACTGAAGCTTTCTTT

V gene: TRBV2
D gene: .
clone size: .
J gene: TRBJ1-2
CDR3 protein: CASSKDWDYGYTF
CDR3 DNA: TGTGCCAGCAGTAAGGACTGGGACTATGGCTACACCTTC

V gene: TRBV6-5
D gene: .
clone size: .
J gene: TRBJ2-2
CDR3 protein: CASSYGRVGTGELFF
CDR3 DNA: TGTGCCAGCAGTTACGGCAGGGTGGGCACCGGGGAGCTGTTTTTT

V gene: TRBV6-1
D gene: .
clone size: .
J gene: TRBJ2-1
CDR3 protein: CASSEFGGNTYNEQFF
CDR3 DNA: TGTGCCAGCAGTGAATTCGGCGGTAACACCTACAATGAGCAGTTCTTC

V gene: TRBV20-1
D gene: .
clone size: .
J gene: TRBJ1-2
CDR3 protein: CSASDRRGANYGYTF
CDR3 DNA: TGCAGTGCTAGTGACCGGCGGGGGGCTAACTATGGCTACACCTTC

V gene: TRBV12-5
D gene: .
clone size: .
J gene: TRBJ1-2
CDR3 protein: CASGSGTNFGYTF
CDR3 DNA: TGTGCTAGTGGCTCCGGGACAAATTTTGGCTACACCTTC

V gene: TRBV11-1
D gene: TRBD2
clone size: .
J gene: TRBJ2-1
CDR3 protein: CASSQSTSGRSGEQFF
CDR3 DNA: TGTGCCAGCAGCCAGTCGACTAGCGGGAGATCGGGTGAGCAGTTCTTC

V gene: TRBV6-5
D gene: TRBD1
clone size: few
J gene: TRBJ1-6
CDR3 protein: CASRYPGQQNSPLHF
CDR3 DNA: TGTGCCAGCAGGTACCCGGGACAGCAAAATTCACCCCTCCACTTT

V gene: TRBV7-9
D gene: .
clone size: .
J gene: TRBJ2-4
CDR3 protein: CASSLVLAKNIQYF
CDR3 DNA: TGTGCCAGCAGCTTAGTCCTAGCCAAAAACATTCAGTACTTC